This entry is about one T cell receptor beta chain. Its antigen is not yet known. No per-base quality is available; no much larger clone lies one base away. At one collaborating source in Seattle, patients were enrolled during active infection and were followed longitudinally through the course of disease. The collaborating institutions used their own protocols to collect whole blood in K2EDTA tubes. For TCRbeta analysis, collaborator samples were shipped as frozen whole blood, as isolated PBMCs, or as DNA extracted from either sample type. These data are taken from a study of blood T cell repertoires in COVID-19 (dated by TCRdb to 2019 to 2021). For the wider study: Samples from collaborators originated in the United States, Italy and Spain and spanned both the acute and convalescent phases of COVID-19. The samples were drawn from the first 160 participants of the ongoing ImmuneRACE study and from 950 to 1,500 subjects provided by 6 global collaborators. The prospective study material was composed of cDNA or gDNA derived from T cells, B-cell-depleted T cells, or PBMCs. The dataset comprised deeply sampled blood TCRbeta repertoires from subjects exposed to, actively infected with, or recovered from COVID-19. Where HLA class I and class II types were available, the types were taken from metadata supplied by the sample provider, not from assay-based typing. The repertoires were released in a freely available public database intended as a resource for research on the immune response to SARS-CoV-2. The sample metadata nearly always contained a de-identified subject ID, COVID-19 status, age in years and sex.

TCRbeta CDR3 regions were amplified from genomic DNA by means of the immunoSEQ Assay, a bias-controlled multiplex PCR. The authors' pipeline ran thus. The number of nucleated cells in each sample was estimated by amplification of reference gene primers within the assay. To quantify the absolute abundance of each unique TCRbeta CDR3 rearrangement, sequence reads were collapsed and filtered. Productive Simpson clonality was computed per sample as the square root of Simpson's diversity index over productive rearrangements. What TCRdb holds here is the immuneACCESS table cut down to in-frame rearrangements. Part of the clones is not present; checked against another copy, under half of the missing clones reflect an unresolved V gene, and the others are unexplained. D and trimming come from the DNA, and the V and J calls and clone size come from that table. This sample holds approximately 340,000 clones; over 80% were observed only once. The ten biggest clones cover 9.9% of the sample.

Results the study describes overall, beyond this receptor: The quantity of clinical and demographic metadata differed by source and by participant and was supplied without curation.

The CDR3 holds 16 amino acids from the cysteine to the phenylalanine. Only the CDR3 region is kept as DNA, spanning 48 bases read in frame from base 1. This receptor chain uses TRBV12-2 and TRBJ1-1; TRBD1, the table's D call, was not compared with the DNA. TRBV12-2 counts as a pseudogene. Sequenced input: peripheral blood. The source of this sequence is a man aged 25-45 years with COVID-19, enrolled during active disease. The encoded CDR3 is CASRLAPDNENTEAFF. Here is the DNA: TGTGCAAGTCGCTTAGCGCCCGACAACGAGAACACTGAAGCTTTCTTT.